Given below is one T cell receptor beta chain in context. This clonotype was seen just once. Its antigen is still unknown. The input lacks base qualities; no much larger clone sits a single base away. A single read offers scant evidence. CDR1 is given as SEHNR and CDR2 as FQNEAQ, both from the germline V gene (reference sequence). V gives up 1 base and J gives up 2 bases, and the segment between their germline ends measures 5 bases. Reading from cysteine to phenylalanine, the CDR3 counts 13 amino acids. Of the read, only the CDR3 DNA is kept; its 39 bases are in frame from base 1. RNA was extracted using the RNeasy kit, and about 0.45 to 1 ug of the RNA was reverse transcribed with random hexamers. The immunoSEQ multiplex PCR assay, covering 54 Vbeta and 13 Jbeta segments, was used to amplify TCR beta CDR3 regions. To correct PCR amplification bias, a synthetic template baseline was used for both primer optimization and computational correction. Regarding the original processing steps: Reads were assigned to V, D and J genes according to IMGT and analyzed in immunoSEQ Analyzer, with only productive sequences retained. Clonality was computed as one minus Shannon entropy normalized by log2 of the number of productive unique sequences. For each patient and control, public and private clones were evaluated within the 100 most prevalent clones. Clones were defined as Susac-specific if absent from the healthy and MS cohorts, from approximately 1,100 published viral clones and from other ImmuneACCESS disease sequences. Through fastp at Q25 and MiXCR, TCRdb rebuilt clones from the public reads, retaining in-frame beta chains. Duplicate CDR3 protein sequences are folded into a single record with the most common DNA and genes. TCRdb's processing, not the authors' own work, is the source of the V and J calls. For this sample there are about 130,000 distinct CDR3 sequences; 75% to 90% appear just once. Around 0.51% of the sample rests with the top ten.

Peripheral blood CD8+ and CD4+ T cells from healthy donors, Susac syndrome patients and multiple sclerosis patients were profiled using high-throughput TCR beta sequencing. Treatment-naive patients with stable or active relapsing-remitting disease fulfilling revised McDonald criteria were used as multiple sclerosis controls. Bulk CD8+ and CD4+ T cells were purified by magnetic negative isolation, while CD8+ TEMRA cells were enriched using FACS. Blood was collected in EDTA tubes and processed within 24 hours, with PBMCs isolated through density gradient centrifugation. PBMCs intended for TCR sequencing were frozen in liquid nitrogen and were later thawed in a 37 degrees C water bath. The sorted or isolated CD4+, CD8+ and CD8+ TEMRA cells reached a purity of at least 90%. The data are from a study of CD8 T cells in Susac syndrome (dated by TCRdb to the late 2010s). For the wider study: The study used repertoire sequencing to test whether antigen drove CD8+ T cell activation and differentiation in Susac syndrome. The study compared CD8+ T cell repertoire clonality among about a dozen healthy donors, approximately 14 Susac syndrome patients and 15 or so multiple sclerosis patients.

The investigation overall reported the following: The study acknowledged that relatively few individuals were included in the TCR sequencing and HLA analysis.

This receptor was taken from a human donor with multiple sclerosis. This chain joins TRBV7-9 to TRBJ1-2; TRBD1 is a possible D gene, resting on 5 matching bases. The sample was CD8+ T cells from PBMCs. The CDR3 in this case is CASSLEGNYGYTF. DNA sequence: TGTGCCAGCAGCTTAGAGGGGAACTATGGCTACACCTTC.